This TCR beta chain was recovered during a study of technical replicates of blood from a handful of donors. The ends were cut back, 2 bases at V and 4 bases at J, with 9 bases in the middle. Germline-derived CDR1 and CDR2 are MNHNS and SASEGT. The CDR3 spans 15 residues. Sequencing was performed with immunoSEQ multiplex PCR; in TCRdb, only in-frame clones are kept and a portion is missing. The data contain about 49,000 clones, about 90% of them singletons. The source material was PBMCs. The clonotype originates from a human donor in good health. Some clones in this sample may be carry-over from other donors' samples. The V call is TRBV6-1, the J call TRBJ1-6; the D is unclear. The CDR3 sequence: CASSEKQDYNSPLHF. The CDR3 coding sequence is TGTGCCAGCAGTGAAAAACAAGATTATAATTCACCCCTCCACTTT.